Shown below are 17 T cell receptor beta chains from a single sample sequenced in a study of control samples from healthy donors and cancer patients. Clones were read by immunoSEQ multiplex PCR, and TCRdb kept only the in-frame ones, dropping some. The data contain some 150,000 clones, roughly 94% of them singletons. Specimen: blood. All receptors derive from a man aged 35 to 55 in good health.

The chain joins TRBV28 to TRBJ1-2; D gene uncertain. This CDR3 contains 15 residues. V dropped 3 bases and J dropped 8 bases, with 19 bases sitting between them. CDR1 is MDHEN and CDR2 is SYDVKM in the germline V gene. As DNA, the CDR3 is TGTGCCAGCAGTTTGCCGGGTTCCCAACGGGAAGGCTACACCTTC. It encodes CASSLPGSQREGYTF.

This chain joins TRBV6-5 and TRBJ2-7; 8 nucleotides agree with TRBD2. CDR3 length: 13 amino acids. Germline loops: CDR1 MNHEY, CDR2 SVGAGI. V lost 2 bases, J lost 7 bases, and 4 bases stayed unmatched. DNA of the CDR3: TGTGCCAGCAGTTACGGTTCGGGAGGGGAGCAGTACTTC. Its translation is CASSYGSGGEQYF.

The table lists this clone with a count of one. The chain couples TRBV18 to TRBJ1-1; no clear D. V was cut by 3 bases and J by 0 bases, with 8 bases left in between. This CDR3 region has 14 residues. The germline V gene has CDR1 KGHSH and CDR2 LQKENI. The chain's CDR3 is CASSPGVMNTEAFF. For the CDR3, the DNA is TGTGCCAGCTCACCTGGAGTGATGAACACTGAAGCTTTCTTT.

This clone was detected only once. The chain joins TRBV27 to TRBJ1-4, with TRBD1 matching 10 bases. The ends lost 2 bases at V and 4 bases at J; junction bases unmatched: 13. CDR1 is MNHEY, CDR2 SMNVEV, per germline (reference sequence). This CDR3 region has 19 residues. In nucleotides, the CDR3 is TGTGCCAGCAGTTTAAATGGGTTTGGACAGGGGGTGATTAATGAAAAACTGTTTTTT. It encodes CASSLNGFGQGVINEKLFF.

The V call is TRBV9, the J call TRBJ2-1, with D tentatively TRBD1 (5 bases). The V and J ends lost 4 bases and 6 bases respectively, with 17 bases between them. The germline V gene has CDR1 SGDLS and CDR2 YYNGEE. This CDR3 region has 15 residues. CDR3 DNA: TGTGCCAGCAGCCCGTGGCCAGGGTCTGGCAATGAGCAGTTCTTC. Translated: CASSPWPGSGNEQFF.

The CDR3 loop reads CASSSFKQGEQFF. CDR3 in DNA: TGTGCCAGCAGCTCGTTCAAACAGGGTGAGCAGTTCTTC. The rearrangement links TRBV11-2 to TRBJ2-1; D is perhaps TRBD1 (6 bases). V was clipped by 4 bases and J by 9 bases, with 13 bases between them. The CDR3 is 13 amino acids. The germline gives CDR1 SGHAT, CDR2 FQNNGV.

CDR3 region: CASDQGLAGGAYEQYF. The CDR3 DNA follows: TGTGCCAGTGACCAGGGACTAGCGGGGGGGGCCTACGAGCAGTACTTC. This chain links TRBV2 with TRBJ2-7; 16 bases are shared with TRBD2. Germline CDR1 reads SNHLY; CDR2 reads FYNNEI. The CDR3 has 16 amino acids. Trimming at V came to 9 bases and at J to 2 bases, leaving 7 bases not matched to a gene. The variable domain in full, with the rest retrieved from reference TRBV2 and TRBJ2-7, is EPEVTQTPSHQVTQMGQEVILRCVPISNHLYFYWYRQILGQKVEFLVSFYNNEISEKSEIFDDQFSVERPDGSNFTLKIRSTKLEDSAMYFCASDQGLAGGAYEQYFGPGTRLTVT.

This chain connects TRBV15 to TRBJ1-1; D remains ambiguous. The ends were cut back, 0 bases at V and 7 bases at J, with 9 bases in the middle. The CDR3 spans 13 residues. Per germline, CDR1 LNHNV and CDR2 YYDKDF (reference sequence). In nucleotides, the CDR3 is TGTGCCACCAGCAGAGATCTCAGGATTGAAGCTTTCTTT. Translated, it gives CATSRDLRIEAFF.

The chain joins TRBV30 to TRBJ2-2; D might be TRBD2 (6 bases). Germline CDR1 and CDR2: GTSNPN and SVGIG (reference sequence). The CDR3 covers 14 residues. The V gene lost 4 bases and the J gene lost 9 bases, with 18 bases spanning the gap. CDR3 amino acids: CAWKRDWRGRELFF. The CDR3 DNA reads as TGTGCCTGGAAAAGGGACTGGCGGGGCAGGGAGCTGTTTTTT.

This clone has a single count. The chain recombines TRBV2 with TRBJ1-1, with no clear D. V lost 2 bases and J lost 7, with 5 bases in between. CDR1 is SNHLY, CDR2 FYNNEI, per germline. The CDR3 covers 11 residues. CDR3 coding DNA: TGTGCCAGCAGTGAACGGGGTGAAGCTTTCTTT. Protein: CASSERGEAFF.

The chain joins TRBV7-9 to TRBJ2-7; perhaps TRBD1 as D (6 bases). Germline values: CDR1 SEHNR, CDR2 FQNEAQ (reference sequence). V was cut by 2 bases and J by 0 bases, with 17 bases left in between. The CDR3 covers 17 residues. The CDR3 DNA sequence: TGTGCCAGCAGCTTAAAAAGCTTGGGGACAAACTCCTACGAGCAGTACTTC. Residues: CASSLKSLGTNSYEQYF. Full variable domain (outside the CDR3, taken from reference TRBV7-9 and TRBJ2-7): DTGVSQNPRHKITKRGQNVTFRCDPISEHNRLYWYRQTLGQGPEFLTYFQNEAQLEKSRLLSDRFSAERPKGSFSTLEIQRTEQGDSAMYLCASSLKSLGTNSYEQYFGPGTRLTVT.

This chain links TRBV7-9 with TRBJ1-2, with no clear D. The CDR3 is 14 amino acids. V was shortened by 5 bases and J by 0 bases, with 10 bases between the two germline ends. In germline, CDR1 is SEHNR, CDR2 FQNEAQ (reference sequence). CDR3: CASSPGQANYGYTF. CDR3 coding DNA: TGTGCCAGCAGCCCGGGCCAAGCTAACTATGGCTACACCTTC. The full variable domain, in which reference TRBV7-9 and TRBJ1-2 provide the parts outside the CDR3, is DTGVSQNPRHKITKRGQNVTFRCDPISEHNRLYWYRQTLGQGPEFLTYFQNEAQLEKSRLLSDRFSAERPKGSFSTLEIQRTEQGDSAMYLCASSPGQANYGYTFGSGTRLTVV.

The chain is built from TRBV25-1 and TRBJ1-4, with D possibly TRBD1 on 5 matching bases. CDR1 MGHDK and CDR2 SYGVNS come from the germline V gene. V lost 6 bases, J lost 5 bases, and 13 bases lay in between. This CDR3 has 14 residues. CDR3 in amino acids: CASRPPGGNEKLFF. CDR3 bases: TGTGCCAGCAGGCCCCCCGGGGGGAATGAAAAACTGTTTTTT. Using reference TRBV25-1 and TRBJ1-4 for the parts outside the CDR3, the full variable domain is EADIYQTPRYLVIGTGKKITLECSQTMGHDKMYWYQQDPGMELHLIHYSYGVNSTEKGDLSSESTVSRIRTEHFPLTLESARPSHTSQYLCASRPPGGNEKLFFGSGTQLSVL.

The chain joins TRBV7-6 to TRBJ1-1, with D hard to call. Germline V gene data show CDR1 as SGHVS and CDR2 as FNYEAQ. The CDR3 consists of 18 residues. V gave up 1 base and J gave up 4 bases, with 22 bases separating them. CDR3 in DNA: TGTGCCAGCAGCTTAGTTGAATTTACAGAGGTAGTGGGCACTGAAGCTTTCTTT. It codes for CASSLVEFTEVVGTEAFF.

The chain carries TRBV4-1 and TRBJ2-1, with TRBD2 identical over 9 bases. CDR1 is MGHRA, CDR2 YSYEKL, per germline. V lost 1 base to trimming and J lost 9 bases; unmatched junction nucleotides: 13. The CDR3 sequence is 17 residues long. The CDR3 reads CASSQVGAGGAGGEQFF. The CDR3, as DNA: TGCGCCAGCAGCCAAGTGGGCGCGGGAGGGGCGGGTGGTGAGCAGTTCTTC.

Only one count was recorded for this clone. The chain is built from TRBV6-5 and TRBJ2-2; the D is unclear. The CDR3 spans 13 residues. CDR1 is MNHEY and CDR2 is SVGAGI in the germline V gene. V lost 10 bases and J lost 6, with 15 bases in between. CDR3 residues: CATNKVVPGELFF. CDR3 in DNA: TGTGCCACCAATAAGGTGGTTCCCGGGGAGCTGTTTTTT.

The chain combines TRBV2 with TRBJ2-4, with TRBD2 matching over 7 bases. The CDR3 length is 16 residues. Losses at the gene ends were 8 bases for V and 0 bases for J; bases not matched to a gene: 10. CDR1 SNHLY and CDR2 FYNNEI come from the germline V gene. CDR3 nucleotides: TGTGCCAGCCTAGCGACTAGCCGACGAGCCAAAAACATTCAGTACTTC. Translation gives CASLATSRRAKNIQYF.